The 2 T cell receptor beta chains in this list originate from one sample, sequenced in a study of STAT5B mutations in CD4+ large granular lymphocyte leukemia. Assay: immunoSEQ multiplex PCR; the TCRdb copy retains only in-frame clones and omits some. The data contain tens of thousands of clones, around 63% of them singletons. The sequencing sample was made of CD4+ T cells from blood buffy coats. The receptors were sampled from a human donor in good health.

Written as DNA, the CDR3 is TGTGCCAGCAGCTTATTGGGCCATCAGTACTTC. It codes for CASSLLGHQYF. V usage is TRBV7-2 and J usage is TRBJ2-4, with D unresolved. The CDR3 sequence is 11 residues long. Germline CDR1 SGHTA, CDR2 FQGNSA. Trimming took 2 bases from V and 12 from J, leaving 8 bases between them. Filled out from reference TRBV7-2 and TRBJ2-4, the complete variable domain reads GAGVSQSPSNKVTEKGKDVELRCDPISGHTALYWYRQSLGQGLEFLIYFQGNSAPDKSGLPSDRFSAERTGGSVSTLTIQRTQQEDSAVYLCASSLLGHQYFGAGTRLSVL.

This chain uses TRBV7-2 with TRBJ1-3; TRBD1 is a possible D gene (5 bases). Germline CDR1 and CDR2: SGHTA and FQGNSA. The CDR3 contains 17 residues. The V end was cut by 0 bases, the J end by 3 bases, with 15 bases between. The CDR3 protein is CASSLAVQGKDGNTIYF. For the CDR3, the DNA is TGTGCCAGCAGCTTAGCAGTCCAGGGAAAAGATGGAAACACCATATATTTT. Variable domain in full (rest from reference TRBV7-2 and TRBJ1-3): GAGVSQSPSNKVTEKGKDVELRCDPISGHTALYWYRQSLGQGLEFLIYFQGNSAPDKSGLPSDRFSAERTGGSVSTLTIQRTQQEDSAVYLCASSLAVQGKDGNTIYFGEGSWLTVV.